These 28 T cell receptor beta chains share one sample of origin, sequenced in a study of blood T cell repertoires in COVID-19. Clones were sequenced by immunoSEQ multiplex PCR, and TCRdb holds only the in-frame ones, with some missing. The sample carries over 200,000 clones, 84% recorded once. Sequencing was performed on peripheral blood. The receptors derive from a man aged 35 to 55 who had recovered from COVID-19.

Of note for this clone: This CDR3 fails to terminate in the conserved phenylalanine or tryptophan, so it likely reflects a read error. Because the CDR3's place on the DNA is in doubt, the DNA is left out and the CDR3 is given as listed by TCRdb. This CDR3 reads CASSDPALRARL. V usage is TRBV6-1 and J usage is TRBJ1-2; TRBD1 is the table's D call and was not checked against the DNA. The CDR3 comprises 12 residues, both ends counted. Germline V gives CDR1 MNHNS, CDR2 SASEGT.

The sample holds many counts of this clone. The chain joins TRBV7-9 to TRBJ1-3; D is unresolved. This CDR3 has 11 amino acids. The germline gives CDR1 SEHNR, CDR2 FQNEAQ (reference sequence). Here the CDR3 DNA reads TGTGCGACGAGGAGCGGGGACACCATATATTTT. Translating gives CATRSGDTIYF.

The rearrangement joins TRBV2 to TRBJ1-1; no clear D. V lost 5 bases and J lost 5, with 12 bases in between. The length of the CDR3 is 13 residues. The germline CDR1 and CDR2 sequences are SNHLY and FYNNEI. CDR3 region: CASSNSGDTEAFF. Written as DNA, the CDR3 is TGTGCCAGCAGTAACTCCGGAGATACTGAAGCTTTCTTT.

The rearrangement links TRBV3-1 (or the pseudogene TRBV3-2) to TRBJ2-1; no clear D gene. V was trimmed by 3 bases and J by 6 bases, leaving 9 bases between them. CDR1 is LGHDT and CDR2 is YNNKEL in the germline V gene (reference sequence). The CDR3 length is 13 residues. CDR3 nucleotides: TGTGCCAGCAGCCAGGGCCCCTCCAATGAGCAGTTCTTC. Residues: CASSQGPSNEQFF.

The J gene is TRBJ2-1, the V gene TRBV7-8; 13 nucleotides agree with TRBD2. Germline V gene data show CDR1 as SGHVS and CDR2 as FQNEAQ. V lost 4 bases, J lost 9 bases, and 9 bases stayed unmatched. This CDR3 comprises 16 residues. The CDR3 coding sequence is TGTGCCAGCAGCTCCCAACTAGCGGGGGGGCTAGGTGAGCAGTTCTTC. It translates to CASSSQLAGGLGEQFF.

J is TRBJ1-2 and V is TRBV2; D is unresolved. Deletions cut 6 bases from V and 0 bases from J, with 11 bases between. CDR1 is SNHLY and CDR2 is FYNNEI in the germline V gene. This CDR3 contains 14 residues. In DNA, the CDR3 is TGTGCCAGCAGCGCGGCTGATCCTAACTATGGCTACACCTTC. Residues: CASSAADPNYGYTF.

The chain recombines TRBV3-1 (or the pseudogene TRBV3-2) with TRBJ1-1; TRBD1 is a possible D gene (5 bases). Looked up from germline, CDR1 is LGHDT and CDR2 is YNNKEL (reference sequence). CDR3 length: 15 amino acids. V was shortened by 4 bases and J by 0 bases, with 12 bases between the two germline ends. CDR3 sequence reads: CASSPGWGVNTEAFF. DNA of the CDR3: TGTGCCAGCAGCCCGGGTTGGGGCGTGAACACTGAAGCTTTCTTT.

The chain combines TRBV10-3 with TRBJ1-1; 9 nucleotides align to TRBD1. There are 14 residues in the CDR3. After removal of 5 bases from V and 1 base from J, the junction contained 2 bases not matched to a gene. Germline loops: CDR1 ENHRY, CDR2 SYGVKD. The CDR3 DNA reads TGTGCCATCAGTCCGGGACAGGGGAACACTGAAGCTTTCTTT. It specifies CAISPGQGNTEAFF.

The chain joins TRBV4-1 to TRBJ2-3; 10 bases agree with TRBD2. The CDR3 runs 18 residues. Per the germline V gene, CDR1 is MGHRA and CDR2 is YSYEKL. V was clipped by 0 bases and J by 0 bases; unmatched bases: 6. The CDR3 reads CASSQESVAGGSTDTQYF. The DNA of the CDR3 is TGCGCCAGCAGCCAAGAATCAGTAGCGGGGGGTAGCACAGATACGCAGTATTTT.

The V call is TRBV9, the J call TRBJ1-2, with 10 bases identical to TRBD1. The V and J ends lost 3 bases and 6 bases, in that order; junction bases with no gene match: 5. CDR3 size: 14 residues. CDR1 and CDR2 (germline): SGDLS, YYNGEE. The CDR3 sequence is CASSGDRGVDGYTF. The CDR3 region has the DNA TGTGCCAGCAGCGGGGACAGGGGCGTCGATGGCTACACCTTC.

This chain uses TRBV9 with TRBJ1-2; a weak D match, TRBD1 (6 bases). V dropped 0 bases and J dropped 0 bases, with 9 bases sitting between them. Per the germline V gene, CDR1 is SGDLS and CDR2 is YYNGEE. The CDR3 extends over 15 amino acids. The CDR3 here is CASSVAQGPNYGYTF. The CDR3 DNA follows: TGTGCCAGCAGCGTAGCTCAGGGGCCTAACTATGGCTACACCTTC.

V and J are TRBV2 and TRBJ2-1; 8 bases map to TRBD1. Trimming removed 6 bases from V and 1 base from J; junction bases left unmatched: 5. The CDR3 spans 15 residues. CDR1 and CDR2 (germline): SNHLY, FYNNEI. The CDR3 region is CASSADRGSYNEQFF. DNA of the CDR3: TGTGCCAGCAGCGCTGACAGGGGATCCTACAATGAGCAGTTCTTC.

This sequence joins TRBV19 and TRBJ2-7, with D possibly matching TRBD1 (7 bases). Germline CDR1 and CDR2: LNHDA and SQIVND (reference sequence). V shed 2 bases and J shed 6 bases, with 14 bases lying between them. CDR3 size: 14 residues. This chain's CDR3 is CASSILGQGGEQYF. The CDR3 DNA reads as TGTGCCAGTAGTATACTGGGCCAGGGGGGCGAGCAGTACTTC.

The chain combines TRBV11-3 with TRBJ2-3, with TRBD2 matching 10 bases. The CDR3 is made up of 17 amino acids. Germline loops: CDR1 SGHNT, CDR2 YENEEA. V gave up 1 base and J gave up 1 base; unmatched junction bases: 5. CDR3 in amino acids: CASSLVRSGRGTDTQYF. The DNA for the CDR3 is TGTGCCAGCAGCTTAGTCCGCAGCGGGAGGGGCACAGATACGCAGTATTTT.

This chain joins TRBV27 and TRBJ1-5; perhaps TRBD1 as D (6 bases). V was cut by 5 bases and J by 6 bases, with 14 bases left in between. CDR1 is MNHEY, CDR2 SMNVEV, per germline (reference sequence). The CDR3 is 14 amino acids. As DNA, the CDR3 is TGTGCCAGCAGTGCCATTGGCAGGGGTCAGCCCCAGCATTTT. Translation gives CASSAIGRGQPQHF.

The chain employs TRBV12-5 and TRBJ1-6; TRBD1 aligns across 8 bases. With 5 bases clipped from V and 10 bases from J, the junction kept 25 bases outside the gene matches. Looked up from germline, CDR1 is LGHNT and CDR2 is FRNRAP. The CDR3 length is 20 residues. The CDR3 bases are TGTGCTAGTGGTCCAGACCCTAATGGACAGGGCAACATCCTACAATCACCCCTCCACTTT. It is translated as CASGPDPNGQGNILQSPLHF.

The gene calls are TRBV9 and TRBJ1-4; 9 positions agree with TRBD1. The CDR3 consists of 15 residues. Per the germline V gene, CDR1 is SGDLS and CDR2 is YYNGEE. V shed 7 bases, J shed 8 bases, and the junction held 12 bases outside the gene matches. For the CDR3, the DNA is TGTGCCAGCGCGACCTCCGGGACAGGGTGGGAAAAACTGTTTTTT. This encodes CASATSGTGWEKLFF.

The chain is built from TRBV13 and TRBJ2-7; 9 bases line up with TRBD2. With V trimmed by 2 bases and J by 0 bases, 2 bases remained unmatched. The CDR3 covers 15 residues. The germline CDR1 and CDR2 sequences are PRHDT and FYEKMQ (reference sequence). In DNA form, the CDR3 reads TGTGCCAGCAGCTTACTAGCGGGACACTCCTACGAGCAGTACTTC. Protein: CASSLLAGHSYEQYF.

The chain employs TRBV30 and TRBJ1-2; 9 nucleotides match TRBD1. The CDR3 has 14 residues. Losses at the gene ends were 2 bases for V and 8 bases for J; bases not matched to a gene: 9. Looked up from germline, CDR1 is GTSNPN and CDR2 is SVGIG (reference sequence). The CDR3 DNA reads as TGTGCCTGGAGTACTTCCGGGACAGGGTTCGGCTACACCTTC. Residues: CAWSTSGTGFGYTF.

The chain employs TRBV5-4 and TRBJ2-3; D unclear. Germline CDR1 SGHNT, CDR2 YYREEE (reference sequence). CDR3 length: 16 residues. V was shortened by 0 bases and J by 2 bases, with 13 bases between the two germline ends. The CDR3 here is CASSLVRGAPTDTQYF. The CDR3 region has the DNA TGTGCCAGCAGCTTGGTTCGCGGCGCACCCACAGATACGCAGTATTTT.

The chain is built from TRBV18 and TRBJ1-1; TRBD1 agrees at 9 bases. Germline V gene data show CDR1 as KGHSH and CDR2 as LQKENI. Germline trimming cut 1 base from V and 4 bases from J; bases unmatched to any gene: 4. The length of the CDR3 is 15 residues. CDR3 bases: TGTGCCAGCTCACCACTTGGACAGGGGCTCACTGAAGCTTTCTTT. Its protein product is CASSPLGQGLTEAFF.

This clone was counted only a few times. The rearrangement joins TRBV6-4 to TRBJ2-1, with 7 bases identical to TRBD1. Germline V gene sequence: CDR1 MRHNA, CDR2 SNTAGT. This CDR3 has 14 amino acids. Trimming took 5 bases from V and 7 from J; bases not matched to a gene: 8. The CDR3 coding sequence is TGTGCCAGCAGTCCGGACAGGCTCACAAATGAGCAGTTCTTC. It yields the protein CASSPDRLTNEQFF.

J is TRBJ2-5 and V is TRBV7-7; 7 nucleotides match TRBD2. The V segment lost 1 base and the J segment 1 base; nucleotides outside the gene matches: 3. The CDR3 loop spans 15 amino acids. Looked up from germline, CDR1 is SSHAT and CDR2 is FNYEAQ (reference sequence). CDR3 nucleotide sequence: TGTGCCAGCAGCTTAGACACGGGGGGCCAAGAGACCCAGTACTTC. Encoded protein: CASSLDTGGQETQYF.

The CDR3 bases are TGTGCCAGCAGCCAAGATCTGGCGGATGTAACTAATGAAAAACTGTTTTTT. It translates to CASSQDLADVTNEKLFF. The V and J genes are TRBV3-1 (or the pseudogene TRBV3-2) and TRBJ1-4; no clear D gene. In germline, CDR1 is LGHDT, CDR2 YNNKEL (reference sequence). V was shortened by 0 bases and J by 1 base, with 12 bases between the two germline ends. The CDR3 covers 17 residues.

This chain connects TRBV7-2 to TRBJ1-3; D gene uncertain. There are 15 residues in the CDR3. Germline V gives CDR1 SGHTA, CDR2 FQGNSA. The germline V and J ends were trimmed by 5 bases and 0 bases, with 11 bases remaining between them. Here the CDR3 reads CASSPSGFSGNTIYF. The CDR3 DNA reads TGTGCCAGCAGCCCATCGGGGTTCTCTGGAAACACCATATATTTT.

The chain recombines TRBV7-9 with TRBJ2-5; D is uncertain. With 3 bases removed from V and 4 bases from J, the gap between germline ends came to 12 bases. This CDR3 region has 14 residues. The V gene's germline CDR1 is SEHNR and CDR2 FQNEAQ (reference sequence). Here the CDR3 DNA reads TGTGCCAGCAGCTTTGGTGGAGTGACAGAGACCCAGTACTTC. Translation gives CASSFGGVTETQYF.

This rearrangement joins TRBV7-9 to TRBJ1-1; 8 nucleotides align to TRBD1. There are 16 residues in the CDR3. Germline loops: CDR1 SEHNR, CDR2 FQNEAQ (reference sequence). Trimming removed 5 bases from V and 0 bases from J; junction bases left unmatched: 8. The CDR3 spells CASSQRQGPMNTEAFF. As DNA, the CDR3 is TGTGCCAGCAGCCAAAGACAGGGGCCCATGAACACTGAAGCTTTCTTT.

This chain joins TRBV12-5 and TRBJ2-3; 8 bases agree with TRBD2. J lost 6 bases, V lost 8 bases, and 4 bases had no gene match. The germline V gene encodes CDR1 LGHNT and CDR2 FRNRAP. The CDR3 has 12 amino acids. The CDR3 DNA reads as TGTGCTAGTAGCGGGAGTTACGATACGCAGTATTTT. This codes for CASSGSYDTQYF.